This T cell receptor beta chain is from a study of blood T cell repertoires in COVID-19. In the authors' methods: Amplified reference gene primers provided the basis for estimating nucleated cell counts. This table comes from immunoSEQ multiplex PCR, and its TCRdb copy is limited to in-frame clones, with some not included. V and J calls and clone size are given by that table; D and trimming were obtained from the DNA. Of hundreds of thousands of clones detected, around 90% appear once; the ten largest clones hold under 0.3%. The CDR3 loop spans 15 amino acids. Germline V gene sequence: CDR1 LNHDA, CDR2 SQIVND (reference sequence). V dropped 3 bases and J dropped 1 base, with 10 bases sitting between them.

The sequencing sample was made of peripheral blood. The V call is TRBV19, the J call TRBJ2-1; tentative D call: TRBD1 (5 bases). This sequence originates from a woman aged 18-29 years with acute or convalescent COVID-19. CDR3 DNA: TGTGCCAGTAGTATTGCCCAGGGTTCCTACAATGAGCAGTTCTTC. It specifies CASSIAQGSYNEQFF. Based on the CDR3 plus reference TRBV19 and TRBJ2-1, the full variable domain is DGGITQSPKYLFRKEGQNVTLSCEQNLNHDAMYWYRQDPGQGLRLIYYSQIVNDFQKGDIAEGYSVSREKKESFPLTVTSAQKNPTAFYLCASSIAQGSYNEQFFGPGTRLTVL.